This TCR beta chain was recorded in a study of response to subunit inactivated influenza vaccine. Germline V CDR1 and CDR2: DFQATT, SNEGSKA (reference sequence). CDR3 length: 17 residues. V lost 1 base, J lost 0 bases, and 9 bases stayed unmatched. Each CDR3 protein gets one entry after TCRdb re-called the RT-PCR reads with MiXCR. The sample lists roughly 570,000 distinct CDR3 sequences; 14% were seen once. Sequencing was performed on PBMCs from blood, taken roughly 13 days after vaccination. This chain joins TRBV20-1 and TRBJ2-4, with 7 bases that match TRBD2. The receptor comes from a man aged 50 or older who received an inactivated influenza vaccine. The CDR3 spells CSARGLLATLAKNIQYF. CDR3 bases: TGCAGTGCTAGAGGACTACTAGCGACCCTAGCCAAAAACATTCAGTACTTC.